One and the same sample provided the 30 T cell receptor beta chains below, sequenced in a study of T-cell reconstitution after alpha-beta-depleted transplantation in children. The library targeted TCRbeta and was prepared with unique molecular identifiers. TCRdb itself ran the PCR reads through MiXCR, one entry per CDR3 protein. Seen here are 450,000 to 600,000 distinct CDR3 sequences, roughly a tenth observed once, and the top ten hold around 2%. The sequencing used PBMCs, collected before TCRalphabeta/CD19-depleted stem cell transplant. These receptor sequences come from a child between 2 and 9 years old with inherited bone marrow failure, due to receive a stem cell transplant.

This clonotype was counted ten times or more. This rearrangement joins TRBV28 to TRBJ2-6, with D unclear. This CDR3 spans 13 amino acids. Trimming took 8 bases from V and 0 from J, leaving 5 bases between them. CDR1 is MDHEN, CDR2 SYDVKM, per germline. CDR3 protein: CASLLSGANVLTF. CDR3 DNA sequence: TGTGCCAGCTTACTCTCTGGGGCCAACGTCCTGACTTTC.

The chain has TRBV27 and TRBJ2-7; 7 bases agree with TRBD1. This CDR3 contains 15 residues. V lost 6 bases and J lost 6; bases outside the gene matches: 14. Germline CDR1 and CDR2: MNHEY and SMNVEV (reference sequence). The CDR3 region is CASRITQTGHVEQYF. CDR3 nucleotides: TGTGCCAGCAGAATAACGCAGACAGGGCATGTCGAGCAGTACTTC.

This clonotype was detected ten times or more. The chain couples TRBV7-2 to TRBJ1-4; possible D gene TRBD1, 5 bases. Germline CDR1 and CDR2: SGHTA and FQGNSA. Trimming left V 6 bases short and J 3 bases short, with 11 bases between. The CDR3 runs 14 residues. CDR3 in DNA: TGTGCCAGCAGGTCTCAGGGAGCTAATGAAAAACTGTTTTTT. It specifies CASRSQGANEKLFF.

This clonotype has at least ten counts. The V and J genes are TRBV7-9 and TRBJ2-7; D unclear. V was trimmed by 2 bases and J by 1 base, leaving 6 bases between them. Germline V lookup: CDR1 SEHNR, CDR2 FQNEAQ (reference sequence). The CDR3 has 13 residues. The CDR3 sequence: CASSLIGSYEQYF. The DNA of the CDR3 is TGTGCCAGCAGCTTAATTGGGTCCTACGAGCAGTACTTC.

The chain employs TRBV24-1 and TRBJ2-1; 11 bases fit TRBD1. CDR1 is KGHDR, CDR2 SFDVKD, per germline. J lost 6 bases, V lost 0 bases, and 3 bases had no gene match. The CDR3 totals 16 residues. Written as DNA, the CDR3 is TGTGCCACCAGTGATTTGACGGGACAGGGGGGCAATGAGCAGTTCTTC. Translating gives CATSDLTGQGGNEQFF.

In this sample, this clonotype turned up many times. The CDR3, as DNA: TGTGCCAGCAGTGAAGGGACTAGCGGGAGGCTGATAAACATTCAGTACTTC. Its translation is CASSEGTSGRLINIQYF. The chain employs TRBV6-1 and TRBJ2-4; 14 bases are shared with TRBD2. The CDR3 loop spans 17 amino acids. Germline V gives CDR1 MNHNS, CDR2 SASEGT. V was pared by 1 base and J by 6 bases, with 5 bases of the junction left unmatched.

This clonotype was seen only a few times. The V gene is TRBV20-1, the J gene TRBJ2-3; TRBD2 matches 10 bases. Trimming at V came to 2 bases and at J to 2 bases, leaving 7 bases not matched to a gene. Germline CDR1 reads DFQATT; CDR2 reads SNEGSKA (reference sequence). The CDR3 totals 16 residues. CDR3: CSARPRLAGSTDTQYF. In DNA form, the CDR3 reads TGCAGTGCTAGACCCAGACTAGCGGGCTCCACAGATACGCAGTATTTT.

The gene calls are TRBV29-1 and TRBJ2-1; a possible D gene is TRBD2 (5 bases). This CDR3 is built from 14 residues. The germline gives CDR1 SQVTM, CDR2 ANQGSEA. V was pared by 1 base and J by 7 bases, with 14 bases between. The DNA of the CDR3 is TGCAGCGTTGAAGTCGAGGCCACGGGGAATGAGCAGTTCTTC. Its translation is CSVEVEATGNEQFF.

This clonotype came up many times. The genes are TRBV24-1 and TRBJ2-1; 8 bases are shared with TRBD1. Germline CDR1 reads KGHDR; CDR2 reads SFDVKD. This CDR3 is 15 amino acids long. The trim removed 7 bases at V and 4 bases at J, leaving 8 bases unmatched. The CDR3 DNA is TGTGCCACCAGGGCCCCAGGGGGCACTTACAATGAGCAGTTCTTC. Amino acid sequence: CATRAPGGTYNEQFF.

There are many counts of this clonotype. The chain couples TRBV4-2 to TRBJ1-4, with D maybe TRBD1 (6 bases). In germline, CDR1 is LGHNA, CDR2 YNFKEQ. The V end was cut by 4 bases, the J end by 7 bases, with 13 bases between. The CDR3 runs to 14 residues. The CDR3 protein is CASSPGDWIEKLFF. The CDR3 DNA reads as TGTGCCAGCAGCCCAGGGGATTGGATTGAAAAACTGTTTTTT.

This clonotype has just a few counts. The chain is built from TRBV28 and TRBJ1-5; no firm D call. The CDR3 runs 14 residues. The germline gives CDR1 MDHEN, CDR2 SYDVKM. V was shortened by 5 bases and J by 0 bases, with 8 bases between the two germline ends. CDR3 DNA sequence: TGTGCCAGCAGTGGGCCCAATAGCAATCAGCCCCAGCATTTT. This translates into CASSGPNSNQPQHF. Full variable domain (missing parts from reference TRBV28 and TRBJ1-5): DVKVTQSSRYLVKRTGEKVFLECVQDMDHENMFWYRQDPGLGLRLIYFSYDVKMKEKGDIPEGYSVSREKKERFSLILESASTNQTSMYLCASSGPNSNQPQHFGDGTRLSIL.

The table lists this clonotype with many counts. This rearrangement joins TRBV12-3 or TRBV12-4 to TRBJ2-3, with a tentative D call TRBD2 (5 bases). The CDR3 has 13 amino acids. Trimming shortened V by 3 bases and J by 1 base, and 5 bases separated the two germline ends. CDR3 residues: CASSFSGTDTQYF. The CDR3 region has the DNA TGTGCCAGCAGTTTTAGCGGCACAGATACGCAGTATTTT.

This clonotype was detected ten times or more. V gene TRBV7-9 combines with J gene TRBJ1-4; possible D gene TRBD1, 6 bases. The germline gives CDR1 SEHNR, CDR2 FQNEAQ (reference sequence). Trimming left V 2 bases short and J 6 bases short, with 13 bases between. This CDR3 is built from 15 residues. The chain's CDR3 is CASSLRTAYYEKLFF. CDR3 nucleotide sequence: TGTGCCAGCAGCTTAAGGACAGCCTACTATGAAAAACTGTTTTTT.

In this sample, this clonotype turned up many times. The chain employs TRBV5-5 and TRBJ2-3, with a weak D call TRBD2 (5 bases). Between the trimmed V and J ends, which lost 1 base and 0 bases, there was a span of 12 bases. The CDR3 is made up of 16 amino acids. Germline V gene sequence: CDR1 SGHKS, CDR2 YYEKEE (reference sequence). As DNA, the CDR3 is TGTGCCAGCAGCTTGCAGCGGCAGCCTAGCACAGATACGCAGTATTTT. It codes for CASSLQRQPSTDTQYF.

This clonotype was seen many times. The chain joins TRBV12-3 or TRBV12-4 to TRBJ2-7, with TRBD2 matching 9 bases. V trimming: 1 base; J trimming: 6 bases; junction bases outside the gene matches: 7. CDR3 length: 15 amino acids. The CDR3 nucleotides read TGTGCCAGCAGTTTAGGGACTAGCGCCGTCTTCGAGCAGTACTTC. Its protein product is CASSLGTSAVFEQYF.

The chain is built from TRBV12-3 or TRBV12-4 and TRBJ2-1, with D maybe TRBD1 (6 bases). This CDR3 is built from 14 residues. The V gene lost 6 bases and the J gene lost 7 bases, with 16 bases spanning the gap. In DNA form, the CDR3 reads TGTGCCAGCAGCCACAGGGATCGCGGGAATGAGCAGTTCTTC. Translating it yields CASSHRDRGNEQFF.

The CDR3 is CASSFGTSGNYEQYF. DNA for the CDR3: TGTGCCAGCAGCTTCGGGACTAGCGGAAACTACGAGCAGTACTTC. This chain connects TRBV5-5 to TRBJ2-7; 11 positions agree with TRBD2. Trimming cost V 2 bases and J 3 bases; bases outside gene matches: 4. This CDR3 has 15 residues. Per the germline V gene, CDR1 is SGHKS and CDR2 is YYEKEE (reference sequence).

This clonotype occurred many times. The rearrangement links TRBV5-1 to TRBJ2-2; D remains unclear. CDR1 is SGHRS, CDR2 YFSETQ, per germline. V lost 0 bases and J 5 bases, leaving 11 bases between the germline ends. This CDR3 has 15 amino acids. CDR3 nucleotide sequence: TGCGCCAGCAGCTTGGACTCCCCGAGGACCGGGGAGCTGTTTTTT. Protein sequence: CASSLDSPRTGELFF.

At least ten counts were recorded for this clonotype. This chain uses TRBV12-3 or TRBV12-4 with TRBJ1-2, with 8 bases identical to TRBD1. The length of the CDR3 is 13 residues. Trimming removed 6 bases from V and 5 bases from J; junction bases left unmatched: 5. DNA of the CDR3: TGTGCCAGCAGGGCCGGGACAGGTTATGGCTACACCTTC. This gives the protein CASRAGTGYGYTF.

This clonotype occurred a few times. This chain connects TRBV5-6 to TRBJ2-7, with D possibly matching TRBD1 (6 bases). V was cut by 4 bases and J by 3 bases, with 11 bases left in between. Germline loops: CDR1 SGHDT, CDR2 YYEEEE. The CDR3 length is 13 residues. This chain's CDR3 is CASSMDRNYEQYF. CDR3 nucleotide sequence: TGTGCCAGCAGCATGGACAGAAACTACGAGCAGTACTTC. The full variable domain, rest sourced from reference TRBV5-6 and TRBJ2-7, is DAGVTQSPTHLIKTRGQQVTLRCSPKSGHDTVSWYQQALGQGPQFIFQYYEEEERQRGNFPDRFSGHQFPNYSSELNVNALLLGDSALYLCASSMDRNYEQYFGPGTRLTVT.

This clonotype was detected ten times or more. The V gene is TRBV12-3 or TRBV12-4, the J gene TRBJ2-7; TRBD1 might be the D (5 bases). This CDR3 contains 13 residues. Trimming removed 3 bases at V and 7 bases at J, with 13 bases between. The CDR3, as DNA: TGTGCCAGCAGTTTTGGGGCAGCCTCTGAGCAGTACTTC. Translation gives CASSFGAASEQYF.

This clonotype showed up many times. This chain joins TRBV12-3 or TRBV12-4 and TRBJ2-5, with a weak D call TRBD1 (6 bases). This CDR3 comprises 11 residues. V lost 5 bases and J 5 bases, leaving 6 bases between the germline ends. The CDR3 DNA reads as TGTGCCAGCAGTCAGGGGGAGACCCAGTACTTC. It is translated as CASSQGETQYF.

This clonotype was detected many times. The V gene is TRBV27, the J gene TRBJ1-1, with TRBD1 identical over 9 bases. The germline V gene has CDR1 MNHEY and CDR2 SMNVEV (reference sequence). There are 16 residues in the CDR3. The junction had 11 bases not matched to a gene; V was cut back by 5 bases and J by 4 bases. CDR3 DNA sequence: TGTGCCAGCAGTCTTCACCGGGACAGGGCCCCCACTGAAGCTTTCTTT. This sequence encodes CASSLHRDRAPTEAFF.

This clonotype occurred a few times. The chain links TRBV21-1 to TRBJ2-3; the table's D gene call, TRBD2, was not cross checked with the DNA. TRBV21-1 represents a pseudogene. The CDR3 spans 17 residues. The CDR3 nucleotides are TGTGCCAGCAGCAAAGCCCTCATAGCGGGAGGGCCAGATACGCAGTATTTT. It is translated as CASSKALIAGGPDTQYF.

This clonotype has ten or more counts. The CDR3 DNA sequence: TGTGCCAGCAGCTTAGCGTGGGGGGTAACTTTCTTT. Amino acid sequence: CASSLAWGVTFF. The gene calls are TRBV11-2 and TRBJ1-1, with a weak D call TRBD1 (5 bases). The CDR3 consists of 12 residues. Germline V CDR1 and CDR2: SGHAT, FQNNGV. Trimming stripped 1 base from V and 12 bases from J, with 12 bases between. The entire variable domain, with the rest obtained from reference TRBV11-2 and TRBJ1-1, is as follows: EAGVAQSPRYKIIEKRQSVAFWCNPISGHATLYWYQQILGQGPKLLIQFQNNGVVDDSQLPKDRFSAERLKGVDSTLKIQPAKLEDSAVYLCASSLAWGVTFFGQGTRLTVV.

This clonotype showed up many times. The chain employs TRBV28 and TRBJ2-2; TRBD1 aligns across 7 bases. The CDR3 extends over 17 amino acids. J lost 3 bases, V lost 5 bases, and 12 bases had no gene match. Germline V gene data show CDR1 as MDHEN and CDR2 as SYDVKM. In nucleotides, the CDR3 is TGTGCCAGCAGTCTCTCCCAGGGGGTGCTTGACACCGGGGAGCTGTTTTTT. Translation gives CASSLSQGVLDTGELFF.

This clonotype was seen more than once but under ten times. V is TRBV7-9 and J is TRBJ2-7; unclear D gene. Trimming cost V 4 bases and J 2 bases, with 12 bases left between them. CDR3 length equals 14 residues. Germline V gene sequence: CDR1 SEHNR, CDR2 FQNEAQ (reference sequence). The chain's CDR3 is CASSSDRVAYEQYF. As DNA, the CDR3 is TGTGCCAGCAGCTCGGACCGGGTGGCCTACGAGCAGTACTTC.

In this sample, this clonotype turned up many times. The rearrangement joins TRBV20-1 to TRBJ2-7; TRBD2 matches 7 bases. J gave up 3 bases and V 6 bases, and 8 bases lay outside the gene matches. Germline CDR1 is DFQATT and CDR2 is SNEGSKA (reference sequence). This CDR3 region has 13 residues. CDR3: CSAKSGTHYEQYF. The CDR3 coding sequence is TGCAGTGCAAAGAGCGGGACTCACTACGAGCAGTACTTC.

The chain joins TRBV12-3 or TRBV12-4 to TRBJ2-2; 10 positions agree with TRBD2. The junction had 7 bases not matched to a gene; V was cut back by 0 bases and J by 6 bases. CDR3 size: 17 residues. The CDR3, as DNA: TGTGCCAGCAGTTTAGCCCGAGCGGGAGGGCAATCCGGGGAGCTGTTTTTT. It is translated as CASSLARAGGQSGELFF.

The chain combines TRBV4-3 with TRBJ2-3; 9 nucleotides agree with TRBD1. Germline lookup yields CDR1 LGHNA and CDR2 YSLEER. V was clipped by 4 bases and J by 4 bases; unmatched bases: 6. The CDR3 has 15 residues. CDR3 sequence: CASSRQGVSSDTQYF. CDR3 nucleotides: TGCGCCAGCAGCCGACAGGGGGTTTCGTCAGATACGCAGTATTTT.